The T cell receptor (beta chain) described here comes from a study of cytomegalovirus exposure and HLA in healthy donors. The germline gives CDR1 MNHNY, CDR2 SVGAGI (reference sequence). V was cut by 6 bases and J by 0 bases, with 6 bases left in between. CDR3 length equals 13 residues. This clone turned up a few times. The primer mix had 60 Vbeta and 13 Jbeta primers. Clones were sequenced by immunoSEQ multiplex PCR, and TCRdb holds only the in-frame ones, with some missing. The table lists about 96,000 clones, 77% of them singletons. The sample was PBMCs. This receptor was obtained from a man aged 45-65 years in good health and CMV-seropositive. The gene calls are TRBV6-6 and TRBJ1-5; D is ambiguous. The chain's CDR3 is CASSRNSNQPQHF. CDR3 sequence (DNA): TGTGCCAGCAGCAGAAATAGCAATCAGCCCCAGCATTTT.